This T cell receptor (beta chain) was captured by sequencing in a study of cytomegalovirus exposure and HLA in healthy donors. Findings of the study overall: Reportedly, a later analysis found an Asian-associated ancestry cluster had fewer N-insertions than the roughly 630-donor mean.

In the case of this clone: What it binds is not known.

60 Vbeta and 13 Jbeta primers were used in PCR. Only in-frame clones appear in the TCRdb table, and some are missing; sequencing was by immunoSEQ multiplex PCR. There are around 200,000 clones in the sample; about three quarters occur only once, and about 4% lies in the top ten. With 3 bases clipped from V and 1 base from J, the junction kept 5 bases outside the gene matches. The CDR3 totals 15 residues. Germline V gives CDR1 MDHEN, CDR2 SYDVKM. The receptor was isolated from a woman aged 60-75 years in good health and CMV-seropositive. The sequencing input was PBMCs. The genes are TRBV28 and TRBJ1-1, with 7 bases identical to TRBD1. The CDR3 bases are TGTGCCAGCAGTTTCGGACAGGTTTGGAACACTGAAGCTTTCTTT. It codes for CASSFGQVWNTEAFF.